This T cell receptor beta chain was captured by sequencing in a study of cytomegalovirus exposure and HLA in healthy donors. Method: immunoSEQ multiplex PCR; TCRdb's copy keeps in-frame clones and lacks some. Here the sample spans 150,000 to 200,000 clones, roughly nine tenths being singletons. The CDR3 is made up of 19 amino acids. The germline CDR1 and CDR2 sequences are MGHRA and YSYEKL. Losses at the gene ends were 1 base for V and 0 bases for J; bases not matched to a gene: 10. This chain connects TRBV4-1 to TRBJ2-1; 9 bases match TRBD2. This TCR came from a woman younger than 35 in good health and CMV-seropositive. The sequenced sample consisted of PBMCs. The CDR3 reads CASSQVVGAGGFSYNEQFF. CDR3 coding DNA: TGCGCCAGCAGCCAAGTGGTGGGCGCGGGAGGGTTCTCCTACAATGAGCAGTTCTTC.